The 3 T cell receptor beta chains listed next were all sequenced from one sample in a study of cytomegalovirus exposure and HLA in healthy donors (dated by TCRdb to about 2017). The library was built by means of the immunoSEQ multiplex PCR assay. A mixture of 60 forward primers for TCR Vbeta segments and 13 reverse primers for TCR Jbeta segments was used in the multiplex PCR. Sourced from immuneACCESS, this table was stored by TCRdb with only in-frame sequences that have V and J called. A share of the clones is absent; for the studies checked, an unresolved V gene accounts for under half, and the remainder has no known explanation. Present in this sample are about 140,000 clones, 65% to 70% of which were seen just once. Clones ranked in the top ten supply about 10% of the sample. Sequencing used PBMCs. The receptors come from a man in his thirties or forties in good health and CMV-seropositive.

This chain connects TRBV9 to TRBJ1-5; D might be TRBD1 (6 bases). Germline V CDR1 and CDR2: SGDLS, YYNGEE. The CDR3 totals 15 residues. The V end lost 3 bases, the J end lost 3 bases, and 13 bases lay between the germline ends. The CDR3 DNA follows: TGTGCCAGCAGCGCCGAGGGGGTAGTCAATCAGCCCCAGCATTTT. Translation: CASSAEGVVNQPQHF.

This clone was recorded a few times. This chain joins TRBV10-2 and TRBJ1-1, with a tentative D call TRBD1 (5 bases). Trimming took off 1 base at V and 5 bases at J, with 11 bases between the two ends. Per the germline V gene, CDR1 is WSHSY and CDR2 is SAAADI. CDR3 length: 14 residues. Here the CDR3 DNA reads TGCGCCAGCAGTGAGTATAGGGCAGGGACTGAAGCTTTCTTT. Its translation: CASSEYRAGTEAFF.

As DNA, the CDR3 is TGTGCCAGCAGCATCCGTGCTAGCGGGAGGGCCGAGGAAGAGACCCAGTACTTC. Encoded protein: CASSIRASGRAEEETQYF. This chain links TRBV7-2 with TRBJ2-5; 12 bases are a match to TRBD2. CDR1 is SGHTA and CDR2 is FQGNSA in the germline V gene. The CDR3 contains 18 residues. Germline trimming cut 5 bases from V and 3 bases from J; bases unmatched to any gene: 13.